The clone carrying this TCR beta chain appeared once. Its specificity is not known. TCRdb called the reads again in MiXCR, with one record for every CDR3 protein. The data contain hundreds of thousands of distinct CDR3 sequences, 24% of them singletons. This record comes from a study of T cell repertoires in cytomegalovirus infection. Study-wide background: Public TCR beta signatures marked donors with CMV infection and the matching HLA.

The study, taken as a whole, reports: The response measured ex vivo was dominated by TCR beta clonotypes (HLA-C-restricted and CMV-specific). People with CMV and the relevant HLA were identified by cumulative public TCR beta family frequency.

The germline gives CDR1 MNHEY, CDR2 SMNVEV (reference sequence). The V end lost 2 bases, the J end lost 6 bases, and 6 bases lay between the germline ends. This CDR3 comprises 12 residues. The sequenced material came from CD8+ T cells from PBMCs. The receptor was isolated from a human donor in good health (CMV status not recorded). Some clones in this sample may be carry-over from other donors' samples. The chain links TRBV27 to TRBJ2-3, with unresolved D. The CDR3 sequence: CASSLVMDTQYF. The CDR3 DNA reads TGTGCCAGCAGTTTAGTTATGGATACGCAGTATTTT.